This T cell receptor beta chain was obtained from a study of identical twins. Each donor was a healthy Caucasian. Trimming took off 5 bases at V and 3 bases at J, with 11 bases between the two ends. From germline, CDR1 is SNHLY and CDR2 FYNNEI. The length of the CDR3 is 14 residues. Unique molecular identifiers were present on the cDNA, and a universal primer site came from template switching. TCRdb reprocessed the 5' RACE reads with MiXCR, giving one entry per CDR3 protein. The table records 200,000 to 250,000 distinct CDR3 sequences, roughly 7% of them present only once. This same sample was also part of a study on yellow fever vaccine responses in identical twins. That source notes: As reported, the vaccine T cell response of twins seemed partly convergent and partly personalized.

The material sequenced was memory (CD45RO+) T cells sorted from blood. The gene calls are TRBV2 and TRBJ2-1; perhaps TRBD2 as D (6 bases). This receptor was taken from a woman under 30 in good health. This CDR3 is CASSPGTFYNEQFF. CDR3 bases: TGTGCCAGCAGTCCCGGGACTTTCTACAATGAGCAGTTCTTC. Using reference TRBV2 and TRBJ2-1 for the parts outside the CDR3, the full variable domain is EPEVTQTPSHQVTQMGQEVILRCVPISNHLYFYWYRQILGQKVEFLVSFYNNEISEKSEIFDDQFSVERPDGSNFTLKIRSTKLEDSAMYFCASSPGTFYNEQFFGPGTRLTVL.